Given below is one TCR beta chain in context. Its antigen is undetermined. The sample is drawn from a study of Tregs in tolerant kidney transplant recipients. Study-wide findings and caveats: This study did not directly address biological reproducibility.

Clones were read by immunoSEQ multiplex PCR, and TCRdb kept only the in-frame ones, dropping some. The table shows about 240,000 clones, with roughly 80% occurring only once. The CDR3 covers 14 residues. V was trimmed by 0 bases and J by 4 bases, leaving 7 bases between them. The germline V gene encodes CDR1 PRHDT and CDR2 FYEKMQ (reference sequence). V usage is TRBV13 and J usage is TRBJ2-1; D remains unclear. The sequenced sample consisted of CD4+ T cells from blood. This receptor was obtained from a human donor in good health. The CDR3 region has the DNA TGTGCCAGCAGCTTAGGCCGGAGTTACAATGAGCAGTTCTTC. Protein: CASSLGRSYNEQFF.